This T cell receptor beta chain comes out of a study of T cell responses to AZD1222 COVID-19 vaccine. Study conclusions and caveats: Targeting of unmutated variant regions was reportedly seen in nearly half of spike-specific TCRs. It was only a handful of AZD1222 recipients who were seropositive at baseline. Sampling that yielded the repertoires occurred only after the peak T cell response. The CD4 TCRs associated with vaccination extended across spike and predominated at 160-218 and 743-854.

This table comes from immunoSEQ multiplex PCR, and its TCRdb copy is limited to in-frame clones, with some not included. The sample holds about 130,000 clones, 80% to 95% seen once. The CDR3 extends over 15 amino acids. Germline assignment: CDR1 SGHDT and CDR2 YYEEEE. The V segment lost 2 bases and the J segment 8 bases; nucleotides outside the gene matches: 8. As for this clone: Its antigen is unidentified.

The starting material was peripheral blood, obtained on day 0 of AZD1222 vaccination. V usage is TRBV5-6 and J usage is TRBJ1-4, with 8 nucleotides matching TRBD1. The TCR sequence derives from an adult in good health. CDR3 sequence reads: CASSFNDRGEEKLFF. DNA of the CDR3: TGTGCCAGCAGCTTTAACGACAGGGGAGAGGAAAAACTGTTTTTT.